This T cell receptor beta chain was profiled in a study of CD8+CD57+ T cells in acquired aplastic anemia. Findings and caveats of the study: Shared by patients and controls, some 29 CD8+ CDR3s were abundant in patients.

The use of genomic DNA as template underpinned the TCR beta VDJ and CDR3 profiling. One entry per CDR3 protein, called by TCRdb with MiXCR from the reads. Of 270,000 or so distinct CDR3 sequences in the sample, roughly 80% were seen once. Per germline, CDR1 SGHVS and CDR2 FNYEAQ. V was trimmed by 3 bases and J by 11 bases, leaving 23 bases between them. The CDR3 consists of 16 residues. Flow cytometry had shown expanded CD8+CD57+ cells in the patients chosen for sequencing. Prior therapy had not been administered to any patient at the time of blood sampling. Remarks on this clonotype: Its antigen is not identified.

J is TRBJ2-1 and V is TRBV7-6; no firm D call. Sequencing was performed on sorted CD4+, CD8+, or CD8+CD57+ T cells (not recorded which) from PBMCs. The receptor's source is a human donor with aplastic anemia. The CDR3 loop is CASSFQRIPSGAKQFF. The CDR3 DNA follows: TGTGCCAGCAGCTTTCAAAGAATCCCCTCTGGCGCTAAGCAGTTCTTC.